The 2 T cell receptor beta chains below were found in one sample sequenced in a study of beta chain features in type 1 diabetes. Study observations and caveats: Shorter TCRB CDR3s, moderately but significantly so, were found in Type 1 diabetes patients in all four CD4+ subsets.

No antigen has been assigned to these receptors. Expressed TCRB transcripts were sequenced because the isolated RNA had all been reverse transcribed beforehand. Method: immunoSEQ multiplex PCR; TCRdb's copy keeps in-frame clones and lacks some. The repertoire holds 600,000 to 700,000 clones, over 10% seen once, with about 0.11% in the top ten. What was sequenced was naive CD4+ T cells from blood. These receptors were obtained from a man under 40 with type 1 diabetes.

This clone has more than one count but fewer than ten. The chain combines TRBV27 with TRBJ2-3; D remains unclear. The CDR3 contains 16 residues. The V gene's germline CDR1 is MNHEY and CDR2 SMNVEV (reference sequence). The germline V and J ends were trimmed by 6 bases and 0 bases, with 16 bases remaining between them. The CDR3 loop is CASSRNVLASTDTQYF. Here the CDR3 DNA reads TGTGCCAGCAGCCGTAATGTGTTAGCTAGCACAGATACGCAGTATTTT.

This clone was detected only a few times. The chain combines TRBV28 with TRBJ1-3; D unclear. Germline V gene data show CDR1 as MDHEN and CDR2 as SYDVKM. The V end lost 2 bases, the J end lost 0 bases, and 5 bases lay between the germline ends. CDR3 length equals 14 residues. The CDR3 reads CASSLASSGNTIYF. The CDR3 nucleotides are TGTGCCAGCAGTTTAGCCAGCTCTGGAAACACCATATATTTT. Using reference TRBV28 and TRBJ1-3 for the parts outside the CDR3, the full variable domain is DVKVTQSSRYLVKRTGEKVFLECVQDMDHENMFWYRQDPGLGLRLIYFSYDVKMKEKGDIPEGYSVSREKKERFSLILESASTNQTSMYLCASSLASSGNTIYFGEGSWLTVV.